The source of this TCR beta chain is a study of human T cells and chemical hapten exposure (dated by TCRdb to about 2021). Study-level background: For sensitization, 2% DPC in acetone was applied to a roughly 2 cm by roughly 2 cm area of upper inner arm skin. Throughout the study period of about 22 weeks, patients also received therapeutic DPC doses to the scalp every week. Patch tests used Finn chambers with 0.01% DPC on the upper back, scored after 6 days by International Contact Dermatitis Research Group standards. Most of the patients in the cohort were female, and the cohort covered alopecia areata with under or over 50% scalp involvement, alopecia totalis and alopecia universalis. Libraries were combined into a pool for sequencing, and differences in TCR yield between samples came mainly from small differences in library volumes within the pool. In alopecia patients, the study followed how the peripheral blood TCR repertoire changed in vivo over primary and secondary sensitization to diphenylcyclopropenone (DPC), a hapten. Blood samples were taken from patients before sensitization (week 0) and at 2, 6 and about 24 weeks after DPC sensitization. Blood for TCR sequencing was provided by twenty-nine alopecia patients at one to four time points (pre-sensitization, 2, 6 and 24 weeks). The research as a whole found: No change with DPC sensitization was found in the number of TCRs above 1 in 1000 frequency, and no evidence of global repertoire structure alterations was found. Alopecia, a presumed autoimmune disease, was present in all patients, so the immune response of the patients might differ from that of healthy individuals. A positive correlation was found between the number of PT1 expanded TCRs and patch test score, with significance reached at thresholds 8, 16 and 32 but not 4. Compared with pre-sensitization or healthy control sets, expanded TCRs formed significantly more large CDR3 similarity clusters, which is consistent with antigen-driven responses. After repeated subsampling, changes were observed in the strength of the expansion versus patch-test correlation and in the threshold at which the correlation became significant.

Libraries were prepared through RACE. TCRdb lists the instrument as NextSeq 500. Library preparation attached unique molecular identifiers to individual cDNA molecules for quantitative, reproducible TCR counting. Both TCR alpha and TCR beta chains were sequenced from each blood RNA sample. The paper's data handling went like this. Samples had a median of about 96,000 TCRs, with a range from about 20,000 to 690,600. V, J and CDR3 annotation of the TCR reads was performed with the Decombinator software suite. Every sample was subsampled to the same number of TCRs (28,000) for the PS versus PT1 abundance plots. TCRs were defined as expanded if absent before sensitization and observed at least eight times at the 2-week time point. TCRdb cleaned the public reads at Q25 with fastp, built clones with MiXCR and kept in-frame beta chains. Rows with one shared CDR3 protein collapse into an entry with the most common genes and DNA. The authors' filters were not applied to this entry. Recorded for this sample are 150,000 to 200,000 distinct CDR3 sequences; about 15% of them occurred a single time. Of the sample, 1.5% to 2% falls within the top ten clones.

The junction shows trimming of 3 bases on V and 5 bases on J, plus 8 bases between the germline ends. From its cysteine to its phenylalanine, the CDR3 spans 13 amino acids. Only the CDR3 DNA stays, 39 bases, in frame from base 1. CDR1 is given as LGHNA and CDR2 as YSLEER, both from the germline V gene. In the paper's terms, the time point label means: patch test 1, 2 weeks after DPC sensitization. Reading the label with the study, this specimen's treatment or condition is: therapeutic diphenylcyclopropenone sensitization with weekly scalp DPC. Blood at each patch-test visit was drawn before the patch test was applied. Patients were eligible if aged 18 to 70, diagnosed with alopecia and judged suitable for DPC therapy, and pregnant patients were excluded. Total RNA was extracted from unfractionated whole blood that had been collected in Tempus Blood RNA tubes. Remarks on this clonotype: The antigen it recognizes is unknown. Per-nucleotide qualities are absent, and no much larger clonotype sits a single base away.

This TCR was recovered from a woman aged 25 to 45 with alopecia areata. Some clones in this sample may be carry-over from other donors' samples. The chain was built from TRBV4-3 and TRBJ2-1, with the D gene not clear enough to name. The specimen was whole blood, collected in connection with sensitization to the hapten diphenylcyclopropenone (DPC). The CDR3 protein sequence reads: CASSHARNNEQFF. The DNA sequence reads TGCGCCAGCAGCCACGCCAGAAACAATGAGCAGTTCTTC.